Following are 8 T cell receptor beta chains from one sample sequenced in a study of Graves' ophthalmopathy and Graves' hyperthyroidism. Amplification of TCR beta CDR3 regions used RNA transcripts. Second-round multiplex PCR followed a first-round RT-PCR using HTBI primers. TCRdb re-analysed the multiplex PCR reads in MiXCR, keeping a single row per CDR3 protein. The sample has 580,000 or so distinct CDR3 sequences, roughly 40% seen once. The material sequenced was peripheral blood or thyroid tissue (not recorded which). These TCRs come from an adult man with Graves' hyperthyroidism.

This clonotype was picked up many times. The J gene is TRBJ1-2, the V gene TRBV6-5; D is uncertain. The V and J ends lost 5 bases and 1 base respectively, with 5 bases between them. Germline V gene lookup returns CDR1 MNHEY and CDR2 SVGAGI. The CDR3 sequence is 12 residues long. The CDR3 is CASSPDNYGYTF. In DNA, the CDR3 is TGTGCCAGCAGTCCGGATAACTATGGCTACACCTTC.

This clonotype has just a few counts. This sequence joins TRBV19 and TRBJ2-2; D not certain. From germline, CDR1 is LNHDA and CDR2 SQIVND (reference sequence). V lost 5 bases and J lost 2, with 9 bases in between. This CDR3 spans 14 amino acids. The CDR3 loop reads CASSVLGNTGELFF. CDR3 in DNA: TGTGCCAGTAGTGTTCTGGGAAACACCGGGGAGCTGTTTTTT.

CDR3 sequence reads: CSAVTGNSPQHF. CDR3 sequence (DNA): TGCAGTGCTGTTACAGGCAATTCACCCCAGCATTTT. The chain has TRBV20-1 and TRBJ1-5; D may be TRBD1 (5 bases). The CDR3 runs 12 residues. Trimming took 5 bases from V and 10 from J, leaving 15 bases between them. Germline V gene sequence: CDR1 DFQATT, CDR2 SNEGSKA (reference sequence).

About this clonotype: The junction differs from germline at one of its ends, possibly a read error. The chain joins TRBV5-4 to TRBJ2-7; 15 nucleotides match TRBD2. The germline gives CDR1 SGHNT, CDR2 YYREEE (reference sequence). This CDR3 region has 19 residues. In DNA, the CDR3 is TGTGCCAGCAGCATGTACGGACTAGCGGGAGGGCCAAGATCCTGCGAGCAGTACTTC. This gives the protein CASSMYGLAGGPRSCEQYF. The full variable domain, its missing parts supplied by reference TRBV5-4 and TRBJ2-7, is ETGVTQSPTHLIKTRGQQVTLRCSSQSGHNTVSWYQQALGQGPQFIFQYYREEENGRGNFPPRFSGLQFPNYSSELNVNALELDDSALYLCASSMYGLAGGPRSCEQYFGPGTRLTVT.

This clonotype was seen many times. The chain couples TRBV4-2 to TRBJ1-2; 7 bases fit TRBD1. The J segment lost 3 bases and the V segment lost 1 base, leaving 2 bases of the junction unmatched. There are 14 residues in the CDR3. Germline values: CDR1 LGHNA, CDR2 YNFKEQ. The CDR3 DNA reads as TGTGCCAGCAGCCAAGTGGGGACAGACTATGGCTACACCTTC. It codes for CASSQVGTDYGYTF.

This rearrangement joins TRBV7-9 to TRBJ2-7, with a tentative D call TRBD1 (6 bases). Germline CDR1 is SEHNR and CDR2 is FQNEAQ (reference sequence). The CDR3 loop spans 15 amino acids. V was trimmed by 3 bases and J by 3 bases, leaving 15 bases between them. The CDR3 spells CASSLGQVRDYEQYF. Here the CDR3 DNA reads TGTGCCAGCAGCTTGGGACAAGTGAGGGACTACGAGCAGTACTTC.

The chain joins TRBV10-2 to TRBJ2-3, with D uncertain. Deletions cut 6 bases from V and 6 bases from J, with 10 bases between. Per germline, CDR1 WSHSY and CDR2 SAAADI. The CDR3 length is 12 residues. The CDR3 bases are TGCGCCAGCAGCGCCCCCCCCGATACGCAGTATTTT. Its protein product is CASSAPPDTQYF.

On this clonotype: This could be a read error, since a much larger clone is one nucleotide away. The rearrangement joins TRBV6-5 to TRBJ1-5, with D unresolved. The CDR3 is 14 residues long. Trimming cost V 5 bases and J 6 bases, with 14 bases left between them. CDR1 is MNHEY, CDR2 SVGAGI, per germline. The CDR3 loop is CASSEGDAPQPQHF. CDR3 DNA sequence: TGTGCCAGCAGTGAAGGTGACGCGCCTCAGCCCCAGCATTTT.